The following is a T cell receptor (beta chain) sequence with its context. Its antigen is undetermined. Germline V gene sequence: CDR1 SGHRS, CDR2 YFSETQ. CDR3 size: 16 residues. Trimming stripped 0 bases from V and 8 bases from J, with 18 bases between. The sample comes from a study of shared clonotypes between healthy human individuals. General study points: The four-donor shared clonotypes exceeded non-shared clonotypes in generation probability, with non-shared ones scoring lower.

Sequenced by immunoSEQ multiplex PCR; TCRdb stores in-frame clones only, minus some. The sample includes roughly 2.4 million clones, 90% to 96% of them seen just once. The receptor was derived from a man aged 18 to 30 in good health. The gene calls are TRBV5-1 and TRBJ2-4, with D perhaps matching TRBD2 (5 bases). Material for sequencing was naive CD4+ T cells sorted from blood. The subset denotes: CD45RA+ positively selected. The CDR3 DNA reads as TGCGCCAGCAGCTTGGGGCCCCCGGGAAAAGGTGACATTCAGTACTTC. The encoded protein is CASSLGPPGKGDIQYF.